The 2 T cell receptor beta chains given below trace back to one sample, sequenced in a study of T cells in Graves' hyperthyroidism and ophthalmopathy. The investigators amplified TCR beta CDR3 regions from RNA transcripts. Initially, a first-round RT-PCR of the TCR CDR3 employed the HTBI primer set. TCRdb itself ran the multiplex PCR reads through MiXCR, one entry per CDR3 protein. The sample consists of around 200,000 distinct CDR3 sequences, approximately 16% of them appearing once. Sequenced input: blood. Source of these receptors: a man aged 35-49 years with Graves' hyperthyroidism.

The rearrangement uses TRBV10-1 and TRBJ2-3; TRBD2 matches 7 bases. The CDR3 covers 15 residues. CDR1 is WNHNN, CDR2 SYGVQD, per germline (reference sequence). V lost 5 bases and J lost 3; bases outside the gene matches: 8. The CDR3 DNA sequence: TGCGCCAGCAGTAAGGGACGGGGGGTAACAGATACGCAGTATTTT. Its protein product is CASSKGRGVTDTQYF.

This clonotype was found a few times. J is TRBJ2-1 and V is TRBV9, with unresolved D. Per the germline V gene, CDR1 is SGDLS and CDR2 is YYNGEE. Trimming removed 3 bases at V and 4 bases at J, with 14 bases between. The CDR3 consists of 15 residues. The CDR3 DNA reads TGTGCCAGCAGCGCCCCTCCGGACGGATACAATGAGCAGTTCTTC. Its protein product is CASSAPPDGYNEQFF.